The next 11 T cell receptor beta chains were all read from a single sample in a study of CD8 T cells in Susac syndrome. The RNA input was roughly 0.5 to 1 ug, and it was reverse transcribed with random hexamers. MiXCR was run by TCRdb on the immunoSEQ multiplex PCR reads, yielding one entry per CDR3 protein. In the table there are about 180,000 distinct CDR3 sequences, 95% of which are singletons. Sequenced: CD8+ T cells from PBMCs. The receptors come from a human donor with multiple sclerosis.

The rearrangement links TRBV14 to TRBJ2-5; D uncertain. There are 9 residues in the CDR3. Trimming left V 7 bases short and J 3 bases short, with 0 bases between. Germline assignment: CDR1 SGHDN and CDR2 FVKESK. CDR3 loop: CASKETQYF. The CDR3 coding sequence is TGTGCCAGCAAAGAGACCCAGTACTTC.

This clonotype appeared a few times. This CDR3 is CASSPMGGYEQYF. CDR3 bases: TGTGCCAGCAGCCCTATGGGGGGATACGAGCAGTACTTC. The chain combines TRBV7-9 with TRBJ2-7; weak D call: TRBD2 (6 bases). Trimming removed 5 bases at V and 4 bases at J, with 12 bases between. The germline V gene encodes CDR1 SEHNR and CDR2 FQNEAQ (reference sequence). There are 13 residues in the CDR3. Looking up the rest from reference TRBV7-9 and TRBJ2-7 gives the full variable domain: DTGVSQNPRHKITKRGQNVTFRCDPISEHNRLYWYRQTLGQGPEFLTYFQNEAQLEKSRLLSDRFSAERPKGSFSTLEIQRTEQGDSAMYLCASSPMGGYEQYFGPGTRLTVT.

The V gene is TRBV9, the J gene TRBJ2-7; 7 positions match TRBD2. Trimming took 2 bases from V and 3 from J; bases not matched to a gene: 5. This CDR3 region has 14 residues. Germline-derived CDR1 and CDR2 are SGDLS and YYNGEE. This CDR3 reads CASSVGGELYEQYF. The CDR3, as DNA: TGTGCCAGCAGCGTGGGAGGGGAGCTCTACGAGCAGTACTTC.

The CDR3 DNA sequence: TGCAGCGTTGAAGGGGGAGAGACCCAGTACTTC. Translating gives CSVEGGETQYF. The gene calls are TRBV29-1 and TRBJ2-5; D unresolved. The ends were cut back, 1 base at V and 4 bases at J, with 4 bases in the middle. The CDR3 extends over 11 amino acids. CDR1 is SQVTM, CDR2 ANQGSEA, per germline.

V gene TRBV30 combines with J gene TRBJ2-7; 9 nucleotides match TRBD1. Trimming removed 6 bases from V and 5 bases from J; junction bases left unmatched: 8. The germline V gene has CDR1 GTSNPN and CDR2 SVGIG (reference sequence). This CDR3 is 13 amino acids long. The CDR3 nucleotides read TGTGCCTGTCCCGGGACAGGGTTCCACGAGCAGTACTTC. The encoded protein is CACPGTGFHEQYF.

This chain uses TRBV25-1 with TRBJ2-1, with D perhaps matching TRBD2 (5 bases). The CDR3 consists of 14 residues. Germline V gives CDR1 MGHDK, CDR2 SYGVNS. Trimming left V 3 bases short and J 0 bases short, with 6 bases between. CDR3 DNA sequence: TGTGCCAGCAGTGATACTAGCTCCTACAATGAGCAGTTCTTC. Translating gives CASSDTSSYNEQFF.

This chain links TRBV7-9 with TRBJ2-1; perhaps TRBD2 as D (5 bases). The germline V and J ends were trimmed by 5 bases and 7 bases, with 21 bases remaining between them. The length of the CDR3 is 16 residues. CDR1 and CDR2 (germline): SEHNR, FQNEAQ (reference sequence). In DNA form, the CDR3 reads TGTGCCAGCAGCCCGCTCACAGCGGACCTCGGGAATGAGCAGTTCTTC. This encodes CASSPLTADLGNEQFF.

This chain links TRBV4-1 with TRBJ2-2; tentatively, D is TRBD2 (7 bases). Germline lookup yields CDR1 MGHRA and CDR2 YSYEKL. The CDR3 runs 17 residues. Trimming removed 4 bases from V and 7 bases from J, with 22 bases in between. CDR3 coding DNA: TGCGCCAGCAGCCGAGATACGGGGGGCTGGAACGGCGGGGAGCTGTTTTTT. It yields the protein CASSRDTGGWNGGELFF.

The chain has TRBV7-9 and TRBJ2-5; tentatively, D is TRBD2 (6 bases). CDR1 SEHNR and CDR2 FQNEAQ come from the germline V gene (reference sequence). The V and J ends lost 5 bases and 5 bases respectively, with 21 bases between them. CDR3 size: 16 residues. CDR3 sequence: CASSPRAGQVDETQYF. Written as DNA, the CDR3 is TGTGCCAGCAGCCCAAGGGCGGGGCAGGTGGACGAGACCCAGTACTTC.

The chain combines TRBV27 with TRBJ1-1, with D possibly being TRBD1 (5 bases). CDR1 and CDR2 from the germline V gene are MNHEY and SMNVEV (reference sequence). V was pared by 6 bases and J by 1 base, with 12 bases between. CDR3 length: 14 amino acids. The DNA for the CDR3 is TGTGCCAGCAGGCCGGGACCGAAGAACACTGAAGCTTTCTTT. Its protein is CASRPGPKNTEAFF.

The chain recombines TRBV15 with TRBJ1-4, with 9 bases matching TRBD1. Germline assignment: CDR1 LNHNV and CDR2 YYDKDF (reference sequence). The V and J ends lost 2 bases and 7 bases, in that order; junction bases with no gene match: 2. This CDR3 is 14 amino acids long. CDR3 nucleotides: TGTGCCACCAGCAGAACAGGGGGCGTTGAAAAACTGTTTTTT. Encoded protein: CATSRTGGVEKLFF.